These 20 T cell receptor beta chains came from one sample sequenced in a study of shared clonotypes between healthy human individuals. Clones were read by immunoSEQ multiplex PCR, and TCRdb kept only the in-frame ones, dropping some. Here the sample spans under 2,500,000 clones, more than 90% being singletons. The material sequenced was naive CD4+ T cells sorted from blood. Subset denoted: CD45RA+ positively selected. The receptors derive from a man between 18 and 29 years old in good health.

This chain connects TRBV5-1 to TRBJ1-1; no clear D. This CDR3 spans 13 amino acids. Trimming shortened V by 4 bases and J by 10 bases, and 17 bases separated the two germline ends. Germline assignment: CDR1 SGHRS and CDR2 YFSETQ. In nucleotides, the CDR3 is TGCGCCAGCAGCCACCGCTCCGAGGAGATAGCTTTCTTT. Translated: CASSHRSEEIAFF.

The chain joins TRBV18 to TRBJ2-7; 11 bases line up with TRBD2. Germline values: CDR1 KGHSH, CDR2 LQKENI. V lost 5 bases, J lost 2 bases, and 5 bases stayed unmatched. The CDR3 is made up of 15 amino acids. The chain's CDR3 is CASSALAGGTYEQYF. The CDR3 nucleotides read TGTGCCAGCTCAGCCCTAGCGGGAGGAACCTACGAGCAGTACTTC.

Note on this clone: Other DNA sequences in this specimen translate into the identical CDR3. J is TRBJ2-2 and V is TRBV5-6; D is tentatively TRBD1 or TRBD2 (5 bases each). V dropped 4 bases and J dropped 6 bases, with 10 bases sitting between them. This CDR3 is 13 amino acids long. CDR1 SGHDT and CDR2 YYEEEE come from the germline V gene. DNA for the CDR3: TGTGCCAGCAGCCCCCTGGGGGCCGGGGAGCTGTTTTTT. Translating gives CASSPLGAGELFF.

The DNA for the CDR3 is TGTGCCAGCAGTTCCTTGTTGGGGGACACTGAAGCTTTCTTT. It translates to CASSSLLGDTEAFF. The chain couples TRBV6-6 to TRBJ1-1; TRBD1 is a possible D gene (5 bases). Germline V CDR1 and CDR2: MNHNY, SVGAGI (reference sequence). This CDR3 has 14 residues. V was pared by 4 bases and J by 3 bases, with 12 bases between.

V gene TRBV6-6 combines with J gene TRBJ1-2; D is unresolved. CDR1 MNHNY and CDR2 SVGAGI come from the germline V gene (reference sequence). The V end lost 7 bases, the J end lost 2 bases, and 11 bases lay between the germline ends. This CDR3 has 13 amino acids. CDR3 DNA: TGTGCCAGCACCTTCGATCTAAACTATGGCTACACCTTC. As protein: CASTFDLNYGYTF.

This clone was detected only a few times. CDR3 sequence reads: CASSLKQNYGYTF. In DNA, the CDR3 is TGTGCCAGCAGTTTAAAACAGAACTATGGCTACACCTTC. This chain joins TRBV28 and TRBJ1-2; the D is unclear. Germline V gives CDR1 MDHEN, CDR2 SYDVKM. Trimming removed 2 bases at V and 2 bases at J, with 6 bases between. The CDR3 is 13 residues long.

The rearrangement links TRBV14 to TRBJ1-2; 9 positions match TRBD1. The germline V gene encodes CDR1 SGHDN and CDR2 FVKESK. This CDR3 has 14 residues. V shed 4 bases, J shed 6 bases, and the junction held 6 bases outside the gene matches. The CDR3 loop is CASSRRTGGDGYTF. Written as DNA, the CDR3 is TGTGCCAGCAGCCGCAGAACAGGGGGCGATGGCTACACCTTC.

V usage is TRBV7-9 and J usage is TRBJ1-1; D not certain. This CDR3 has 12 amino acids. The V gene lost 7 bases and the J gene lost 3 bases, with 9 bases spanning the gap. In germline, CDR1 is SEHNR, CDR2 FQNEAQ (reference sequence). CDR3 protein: CASTPKDTEAFF. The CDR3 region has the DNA TGTGCCAGCACCCCCAAGGACACTGAAGCTTTCTTT.

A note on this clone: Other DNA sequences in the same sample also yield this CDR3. The CDR3 DNA reads TGTGCCTGGAGTGTATGGAGCTCTGGAAACACCATATATTTT. Translation: CAWSVWSSGNTIYF. V usage is TRBV30 and J usage is TRBJ1-3; no firm D call. The CDR3 is made up of 14 amino acids. Trimming shortened V by 0 bases and J by 0 bases, and 6 bases separated the two germline ends. Germline CDR1 GTSNPN, CDR2 SVGIG (reference sequence).

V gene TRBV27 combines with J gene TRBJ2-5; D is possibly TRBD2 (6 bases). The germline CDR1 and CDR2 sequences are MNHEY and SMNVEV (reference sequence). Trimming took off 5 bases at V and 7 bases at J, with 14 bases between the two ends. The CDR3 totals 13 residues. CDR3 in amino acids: CASSRDSRGTQYF. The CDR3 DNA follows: TGTGCCAGCAGTCGGGACTCTCGGGGGACCCAGTACTTC.

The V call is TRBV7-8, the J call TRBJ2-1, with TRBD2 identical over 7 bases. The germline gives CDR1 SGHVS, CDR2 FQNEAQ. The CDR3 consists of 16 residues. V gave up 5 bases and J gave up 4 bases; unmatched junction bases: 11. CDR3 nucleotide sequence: TGTGCCAGCAGCCTACCTTCGCTAGCGGATTACAATGAGCAGTTCTTC. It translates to CASSLPSLADYNEQFF.

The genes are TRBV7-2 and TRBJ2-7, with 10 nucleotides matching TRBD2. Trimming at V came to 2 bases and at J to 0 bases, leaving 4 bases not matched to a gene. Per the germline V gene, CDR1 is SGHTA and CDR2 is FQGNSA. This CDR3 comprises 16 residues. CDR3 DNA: TGTGCCAGCAGCTTATTAGCGGGAGGCCCCTCCTACGAGCAGTACTTC. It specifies CASSLLAGGPSYEQYF. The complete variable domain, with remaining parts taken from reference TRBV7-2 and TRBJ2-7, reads GAGVSQSPSNKVTEKGKDVELRCDPISGHTALYWYRQSLGQGLEFLIYFQGNSAPDKSGLPSDRFSAERTGGSVSTLTIQRTQQEDSAVYLCASSLLAGGPSYEQYFGPGTRLTVT.

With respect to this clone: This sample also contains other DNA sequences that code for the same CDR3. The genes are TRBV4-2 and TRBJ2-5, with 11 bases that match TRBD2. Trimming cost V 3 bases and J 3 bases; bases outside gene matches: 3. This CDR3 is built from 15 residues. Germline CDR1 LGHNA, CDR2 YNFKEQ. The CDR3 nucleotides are TGTGCCAGCAGCCAGGAGACTAGCGGGAAAGAGACCCAGTACTTC. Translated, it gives CASSQETSGKETQYF.

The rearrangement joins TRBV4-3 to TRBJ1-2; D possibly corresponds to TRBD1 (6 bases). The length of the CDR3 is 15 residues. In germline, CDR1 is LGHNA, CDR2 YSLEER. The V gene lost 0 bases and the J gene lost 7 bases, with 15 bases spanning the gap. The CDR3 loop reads CASSQEVQGIGGYTF. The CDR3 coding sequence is TGCGCCAGCAGCCAAGAAGTTCAGGGGATAGGTGGCTACACCTTC.

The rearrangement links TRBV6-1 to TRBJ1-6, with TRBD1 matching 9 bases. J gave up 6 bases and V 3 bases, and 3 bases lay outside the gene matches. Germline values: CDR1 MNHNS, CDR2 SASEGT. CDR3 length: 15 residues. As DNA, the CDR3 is TGTGCCAGCAGTGAGGAGGACAGGGGTAATTCACCCCTCCACTTT. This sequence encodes CASSEEDRGNSPLHF.

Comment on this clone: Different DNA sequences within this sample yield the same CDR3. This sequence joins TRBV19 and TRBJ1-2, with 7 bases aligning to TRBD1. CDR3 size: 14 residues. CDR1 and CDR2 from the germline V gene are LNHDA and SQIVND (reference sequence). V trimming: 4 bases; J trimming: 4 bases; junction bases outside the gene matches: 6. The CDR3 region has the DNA TGTGCCAGTAGTAGGGACAGCCCTCTCTATGGCTACACCTTC. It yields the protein CASSRDSPLYGYTF.

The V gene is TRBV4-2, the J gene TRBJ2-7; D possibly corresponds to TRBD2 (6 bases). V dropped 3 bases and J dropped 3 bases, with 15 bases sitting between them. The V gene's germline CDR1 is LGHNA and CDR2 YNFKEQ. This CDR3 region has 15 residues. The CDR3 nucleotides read TGTGCCAGCAGCCAGTCCACGCGGGGTCTCTACGAGCAGTACTTC. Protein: CASSQSTRGLYEQYF.

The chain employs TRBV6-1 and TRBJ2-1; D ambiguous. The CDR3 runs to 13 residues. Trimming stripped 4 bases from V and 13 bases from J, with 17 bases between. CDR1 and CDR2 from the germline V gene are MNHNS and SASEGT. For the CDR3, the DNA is TGTGCCAGCAGTGCCGCAGGTATCAGTACCCAGTTCTTC. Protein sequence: CASSAAGISTQFF.

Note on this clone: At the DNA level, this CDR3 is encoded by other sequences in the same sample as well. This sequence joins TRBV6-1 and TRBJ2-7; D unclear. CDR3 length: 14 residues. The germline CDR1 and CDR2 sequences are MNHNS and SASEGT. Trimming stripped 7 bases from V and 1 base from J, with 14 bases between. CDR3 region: CASITGPISYEQYF. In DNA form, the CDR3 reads TGTGCCAGCATTACCGGCCCTATTTCCTACGAGCAGTACTTC.

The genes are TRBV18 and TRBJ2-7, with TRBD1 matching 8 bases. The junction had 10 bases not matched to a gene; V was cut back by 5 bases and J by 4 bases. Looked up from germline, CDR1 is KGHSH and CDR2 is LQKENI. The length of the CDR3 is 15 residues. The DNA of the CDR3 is TGTGCCAGCTCAGCGTCTCAGGGGGCTAGGTACGAGCAGTACTTC. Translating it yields CASSASQGARYEQYF.